This T cell receptor beta chain derives from a study of cytomegalovirus exposure and HLA in healthy donors. Study-level background: Genetic ancestry analysis placed about 84% of the roughly 400 donors that were genotyped in the Caucasian-associated cluster.

The PCR had 60 Vbeta and 13 Jbeta primers. Libraries were prepared by immunoSEQ multiplex PCR; TCRdb keeps only in-frame clonotypes and omits some of them. The sample has approximately 140,000 clones, 73% seen once. Study-level results: As immune exposure information, only CMV serostatus was available. The study designated some 180 TCR beta chains cytomegalovirus-associated.

Notes on this clone: Its specificity is not known.

The sample was PBMCs. The receptor was isolated from a woman between 18 and 29 years old in good health and CMV-seronegative.

Here the CDR3 DNA reads TGTGCCAGCAGCTTGGCCGGGACTATTTACAATGAGCAGTTCTTC. Its translation is CASSLAGTIYNEQFF. The chain is built from TRBV5-6 and TRBJ2-1; TRBD2 matches at 7 bases. V was pared by 0 bases and J by 4 bases, with 4 bases of the junction left unmatched. The CDR3 runs to 15 residues. CDR1 SGHDT and CDR2 YYEEEE come from the germline V gene.